This T cell receptor (beta chain) was recorded in a study of T cells in Graves' hyperthyroidism and ophthalmopathy. Every diagnosis used clinical symptoms, serum thyroxine and TRAb, thyroid ultrasound and orbital computed tomography. RNA transcripts gave rise to amplified TCR beta CDR3 regions. The HTBI set primed first-round TCR CDR3 RT-PCR. TCRdb used MiXCR to reprocess the multiplex PCR reads, holding one entry per CDR3 protein. The table shows a few hundred thousand distinct CDR3 sequences, with approximately 15% occurring only once. This TCR was sampled from a woman aged 40 to 50 with Graves' ophthalmopathy. Sequenced sample: blood.

The CDR3 DNA sequence: TGTGCCAGCAGCCACATACTAGCGGGAGGGTCCGATGAGCAGTTCTTC. It translates to CASSHILAGGSDEQFF. The chain is built from TRBV3-1 and TRBJ2-1; 13 bases are shared with TRBD2. This CDR3 contains 16 residues. Germline V gene lookup returns CDR1 LGHDT and CDR2 YNNKEL (reference sequence). V was clipped by 3 bases and J by 8 bases; unmatched bases: 7.